The clone carrying this T cell receptor (beta chain) appeared many times. This CDR3 has 15 residues. Germline V CDR1 and CDR2: MGHRA, YSYEKL. V gave up 0 bases and J gave up 3 bases; unmatched junction bases: 5. The sample comes from a study of molecular identifiers for immune sequencing clone quantification. Previously published methods and listed TCR primers were used for the bulk TCR libraries. TCRdb redid the calling of the PCR reads with MiXCR, one entry per CDR3 protein. The table lists some 650,000 distinct CDR3 sequences, nearly 20% of them singletons. V is TRBV4-1 and J is TRBJ2-7; 7 bases are shared with TRBD2. The TCR comes from a human donor in good health. Some libraries in this study had Jurkat cell RNA spiked in. The sample was naive CD8+ T cells from blood, with Jurkat cell RNA spiked in. Regarding subset: FACS-sorted CD8+CD4-CCR7+CD45RA+ naive T cells. The CDR3, as DNA: TGCGCCAGCAGCCAAGATTGGGGAGGGGTCTACGAGCAGTACTTC. Encoded protein: CASSQDWGGVYEQYF.